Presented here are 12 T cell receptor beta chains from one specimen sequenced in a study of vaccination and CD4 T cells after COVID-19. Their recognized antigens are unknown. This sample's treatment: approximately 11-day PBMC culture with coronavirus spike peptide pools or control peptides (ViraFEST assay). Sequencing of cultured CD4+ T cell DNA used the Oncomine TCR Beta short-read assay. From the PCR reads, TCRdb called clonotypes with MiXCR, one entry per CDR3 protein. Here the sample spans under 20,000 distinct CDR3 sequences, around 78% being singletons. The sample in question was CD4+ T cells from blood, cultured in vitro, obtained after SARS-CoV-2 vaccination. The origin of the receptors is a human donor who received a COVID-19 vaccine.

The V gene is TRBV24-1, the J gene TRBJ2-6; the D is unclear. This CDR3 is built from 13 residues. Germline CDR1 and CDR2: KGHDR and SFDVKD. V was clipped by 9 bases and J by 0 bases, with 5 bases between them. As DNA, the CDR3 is TGTGCCACCGAAAACTCTGGGGCCAACGTCCTGACTTTC. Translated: CATENSGANVLTF.

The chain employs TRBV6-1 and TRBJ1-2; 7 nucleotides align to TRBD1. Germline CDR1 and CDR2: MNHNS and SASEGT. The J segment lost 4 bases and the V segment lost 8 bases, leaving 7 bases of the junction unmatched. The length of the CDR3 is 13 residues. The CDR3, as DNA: TGTGCCAGCTACAGGGGCAGCTTCTATGGCTACACCTTC. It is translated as CASYRGSFYGYTF.

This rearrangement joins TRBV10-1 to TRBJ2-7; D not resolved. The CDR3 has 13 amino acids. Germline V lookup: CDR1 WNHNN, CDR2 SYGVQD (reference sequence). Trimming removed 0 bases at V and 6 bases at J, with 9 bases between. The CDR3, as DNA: TGCGCCAGCAGTGAGTCCCCCGCTAGCGAGCAGTACTTC. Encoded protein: CASSESPASEQYF.

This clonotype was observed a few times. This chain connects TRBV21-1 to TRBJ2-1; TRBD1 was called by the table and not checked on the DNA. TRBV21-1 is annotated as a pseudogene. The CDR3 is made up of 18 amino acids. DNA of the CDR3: TGTGCCAGCAGCAAAGGAGGGCAGGGGCTAGCCTTCTACAATGAGCAGTTCTTC. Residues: CASSKGGQGLAFYNEQFF.

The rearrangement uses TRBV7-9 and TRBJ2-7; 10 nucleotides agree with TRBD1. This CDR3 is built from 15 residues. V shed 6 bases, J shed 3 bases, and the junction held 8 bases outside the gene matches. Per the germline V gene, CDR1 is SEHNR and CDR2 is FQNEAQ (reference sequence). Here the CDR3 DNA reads TGTGCCAGCAGTTCTGGGGACAGGGGACACTACGAGCAGTACTTC. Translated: CASSSGDRGHYEQYF.

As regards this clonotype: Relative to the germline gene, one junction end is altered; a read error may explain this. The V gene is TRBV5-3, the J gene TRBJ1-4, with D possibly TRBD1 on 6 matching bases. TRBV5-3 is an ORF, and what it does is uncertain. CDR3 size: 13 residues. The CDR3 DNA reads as TGTGCCAGCAGCTACAGGGCTAATGAAAAACTGTTTTTT. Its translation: CASSYRANEKLFF.

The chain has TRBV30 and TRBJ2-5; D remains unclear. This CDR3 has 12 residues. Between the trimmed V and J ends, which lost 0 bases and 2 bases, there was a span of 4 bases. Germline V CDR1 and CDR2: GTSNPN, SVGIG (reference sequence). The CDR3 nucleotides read TGTGCCTGGAGTGTAACACAAGAGACCCAGTACTTC. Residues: CAWSVTQETQYF.

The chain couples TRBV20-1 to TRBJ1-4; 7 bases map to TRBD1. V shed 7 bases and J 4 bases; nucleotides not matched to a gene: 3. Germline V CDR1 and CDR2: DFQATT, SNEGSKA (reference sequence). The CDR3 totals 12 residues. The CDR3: CSVRQGNEKLFF. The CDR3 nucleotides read TGCAGTGTGCGACAGGGTAATGAAAAACTGTTTTTT.

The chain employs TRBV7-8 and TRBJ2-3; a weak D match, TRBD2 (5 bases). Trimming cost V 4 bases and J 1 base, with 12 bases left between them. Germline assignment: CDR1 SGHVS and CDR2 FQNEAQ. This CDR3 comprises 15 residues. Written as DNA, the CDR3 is TGTGCCAGCAGCTCTTCTAGCACCCGCACAGATACGCAGTATTTT. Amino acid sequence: CASSSSSTRTDTQYF.

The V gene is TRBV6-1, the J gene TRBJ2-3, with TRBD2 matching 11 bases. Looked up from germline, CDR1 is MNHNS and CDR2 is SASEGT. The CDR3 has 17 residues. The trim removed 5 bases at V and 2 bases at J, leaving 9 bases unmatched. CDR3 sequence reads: CASSPSPTSGITDTQYF. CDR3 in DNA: TGTGCCAGCAGTCCCTCTCCGACTAGCGGGATCACAGATACGCAGTATTTT.

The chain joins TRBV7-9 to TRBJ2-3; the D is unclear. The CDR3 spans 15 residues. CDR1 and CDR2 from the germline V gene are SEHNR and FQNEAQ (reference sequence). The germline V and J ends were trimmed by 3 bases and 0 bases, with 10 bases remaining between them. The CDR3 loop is CASSFGQDSTDTQYF. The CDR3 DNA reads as TGTGCCAGCAGCTTTGGGCAGGACAGCACAGATACGCAGTATTTT.

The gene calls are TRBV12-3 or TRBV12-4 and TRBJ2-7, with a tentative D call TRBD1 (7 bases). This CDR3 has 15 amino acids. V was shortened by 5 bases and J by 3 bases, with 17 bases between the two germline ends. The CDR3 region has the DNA TGTGCCAGCAGTACAGGAGGGACAGCTTACTACGAGCAGTACTTC. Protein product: CASSTGGTAYYEQYF.